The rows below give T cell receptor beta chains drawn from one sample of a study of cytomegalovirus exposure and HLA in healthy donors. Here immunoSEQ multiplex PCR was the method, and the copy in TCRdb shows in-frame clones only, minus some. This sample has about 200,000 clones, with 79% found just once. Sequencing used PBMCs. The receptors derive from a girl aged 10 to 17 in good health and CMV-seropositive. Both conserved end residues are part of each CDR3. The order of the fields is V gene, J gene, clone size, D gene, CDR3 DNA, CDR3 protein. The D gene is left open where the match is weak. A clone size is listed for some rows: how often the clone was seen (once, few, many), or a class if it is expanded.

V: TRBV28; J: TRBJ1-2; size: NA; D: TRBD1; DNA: TGTGCCAGCAGCGGGACAGGCGGTGGCTACACCTTC; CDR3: CASSGTGGGYTF
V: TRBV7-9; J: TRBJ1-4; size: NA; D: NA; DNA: TGTGCCAGCAGCTTAGCGTTACGGGCTAATGAAAAACTGTTTTTT; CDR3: CASSLALRANEKLFF
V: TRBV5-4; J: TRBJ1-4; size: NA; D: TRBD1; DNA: TGTGCCAGCAGCTTGGGGGGCAGGGGGAATGAAAAACTGTTTTTT; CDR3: CASSLGGRGNEKLFF
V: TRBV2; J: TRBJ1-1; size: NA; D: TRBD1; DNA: TGTGCCAGCAGTGCTGGGACAGGGGTAAACACTGAAGCTTTCTTT; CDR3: CASSAGTGVNTEAFF
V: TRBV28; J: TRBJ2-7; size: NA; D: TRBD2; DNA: TGTGCCAGCAGTTTATCCGGGACTACCGAGCAGTACTTC; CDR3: CASSLSGTTEQYF
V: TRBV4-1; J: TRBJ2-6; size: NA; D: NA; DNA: TGCGCCAGCAGCCAAGATGCTCCCGGGGTCTCGACGTACGGGGCCAACGTCCTGACTTTC; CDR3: CASSQDAPGVSTYGANVLTF
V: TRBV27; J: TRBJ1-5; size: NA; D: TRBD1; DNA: TGTGCCAGCAGTTTATTAGGGACAGCTAGCAATCAGCCCCAGCATTTT; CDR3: CASSLLGTASNQPQHF
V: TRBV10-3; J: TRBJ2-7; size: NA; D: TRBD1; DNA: TGTGCCATCAGTGAGATCCTGACAGGGGCCGGCTACGAGCAGTACTTC; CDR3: CAISEILTGAGYEQYF
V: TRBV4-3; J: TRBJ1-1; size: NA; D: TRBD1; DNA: TGCGCCAGCAGCCCCGGACAGGGGAGATCTTTCTTT; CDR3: CASSPGQGRSFF
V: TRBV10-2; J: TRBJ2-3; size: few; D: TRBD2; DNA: TGCGCCAGCAGTGGGACTAGCGGGCCACCTGTCGGCACAGATACGCAGTATTTT; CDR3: CASSGTSGPPVGTDTQYF
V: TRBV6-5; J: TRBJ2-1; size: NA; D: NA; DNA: TGTGCCAGCAGTCCCCTGACAGTAAATGAGCAGTTCTTC; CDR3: CASSPLTVNEQFF
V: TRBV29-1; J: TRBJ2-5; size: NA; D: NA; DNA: TGCAGCGTTGAAGGCCAGGGTGGGGAGACCCAGTACTTC; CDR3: CSVEGQGGETQYF
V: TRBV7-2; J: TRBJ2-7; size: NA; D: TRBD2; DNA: TGTGCCAGCAGAATAGCGGGGGGGCCGTTCGAGCAGTACTTC; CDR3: CASRIAGGPFEQYF
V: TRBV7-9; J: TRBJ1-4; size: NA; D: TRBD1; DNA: TGTGCCAGCAGCTTAGCCGGGACAGTTAATGAAAAACTGTTTTTT; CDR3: CASSLAGTVNEKLFF
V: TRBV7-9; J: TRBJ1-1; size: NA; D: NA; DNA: TGTGCCAGCAGCTCCGAGGGTCTCATGAACACTGAAGCTTTCTTT; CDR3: CASSSEGLMNTEAFF
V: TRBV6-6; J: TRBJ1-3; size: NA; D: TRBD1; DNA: TGTGCCAGCAGTAAAGGGACAGGTCGTGGAAACACCATATATTTT; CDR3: CASSKGTGRGNTIYF
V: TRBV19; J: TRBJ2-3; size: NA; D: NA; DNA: TGTGCCAGTAGTCGGGAGACGATCTCTTTCACAGATACGCAGTATTTT; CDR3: CASSRETISFTDTQYF
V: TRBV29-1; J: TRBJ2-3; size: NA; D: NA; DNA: TGCAGCGTTTGGAGACTGGGTACGCAGTATTTT; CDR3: CSVWRLGTQYF
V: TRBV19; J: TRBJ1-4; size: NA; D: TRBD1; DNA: TGTGCCAGTAGTCCGCGGGACAGTTTGGAAAAACTGTTTTTT; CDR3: CASSPRDSLEKLFF
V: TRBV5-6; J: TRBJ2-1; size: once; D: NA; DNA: TGTGCCAGCAGCCCAGATCAGCTAGCGATCTACAATGAGCAGTTCTTC; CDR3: CASSPDQLAIYNEQFF
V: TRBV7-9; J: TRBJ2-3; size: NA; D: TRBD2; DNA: TGTGCCAGCAGCGGGGGACATATCGGACTAGCGGGCACAGATACGCAGTATTTT; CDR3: CASSGGHIGLAGTDTQYF
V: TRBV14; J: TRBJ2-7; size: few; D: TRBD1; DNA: TGTGCCAGCAGCCACAGGGGGCAGTACGAGCAGTACTTC; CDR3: CASSHRGQYEQYF
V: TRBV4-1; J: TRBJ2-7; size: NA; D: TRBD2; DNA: TGCGCCAGCAGCCAGATTAGCGGGGAGCGACAGTACTTC; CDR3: CASSQISGERQYF
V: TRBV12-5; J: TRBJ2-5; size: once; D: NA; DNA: TGTGCTAGTGGTGCAGTAAACCAAGAGACCCAGTACTTC; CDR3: CASGAVNQETQYF
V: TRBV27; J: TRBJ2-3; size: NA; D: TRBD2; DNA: TGTGCCAGCCGGCCTAGCGGGGGACGCACAGATACGCAGTATTTT; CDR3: CASRPSGGRTDTQYF
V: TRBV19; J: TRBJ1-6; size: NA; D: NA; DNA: TGTGCCAGTAGTTCCGGATACAGGGCTAGTAATTCACCCCTCCACTTT; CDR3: CASSSGYRASNSPLHF
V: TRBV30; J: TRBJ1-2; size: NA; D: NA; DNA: TGTGCCTGTCCCCTGGCAGGCTATGGCTACACCTTC; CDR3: CACPLAGYGYTF
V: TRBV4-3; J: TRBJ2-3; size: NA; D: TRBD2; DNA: TGCGCCAGCAGCCCACGCCCGAGGACTAGCGGAGACCGCACAGATACGCAGTATTTT; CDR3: CASSPRPRTSGDRTDTQYF
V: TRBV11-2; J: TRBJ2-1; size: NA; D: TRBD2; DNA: TGTGCCAGCAGCCCCGGGACTAGCTACAATGAGCAGTTCTTC; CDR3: CASSPGTSYNEQFF
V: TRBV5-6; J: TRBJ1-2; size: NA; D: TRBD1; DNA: TGTGCCAGCAGTTATGGGACAGACTATGGCTACACCTTC; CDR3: CASSYGTDYGYTF
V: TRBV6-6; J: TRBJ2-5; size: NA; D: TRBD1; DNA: TGTGCCAGCAGTTATGGACAGGGTTCTCGAGAGCAGTACTTC; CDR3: CASSYGQGSREQYF
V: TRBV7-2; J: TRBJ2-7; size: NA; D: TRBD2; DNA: TGTGCCAGCAGCTTAGCGCGGAGGAGGGGAGGGCCGTCCTACGAGCAGTACTTC; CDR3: CASSLARRRGGPSYEQYF
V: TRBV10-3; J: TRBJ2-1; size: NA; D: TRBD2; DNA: TGTGCCACCGCGGGGGGGTTCGACAATGAGCAGTTCTTC; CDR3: CATAGGFDNEQFF
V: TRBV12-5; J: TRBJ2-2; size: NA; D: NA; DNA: TGTGCTAGTGCCCCATTTAACACCGGGGAGCTGTTTTTT; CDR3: CASAPFNTGELFF
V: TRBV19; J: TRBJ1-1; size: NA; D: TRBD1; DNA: TGTGCCAGTAGTATGTGGGCAGGGGGCCCTTTGAGGTACACTGAAGCTTTCTTT; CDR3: CASSMWAGGPLRYTEAFF
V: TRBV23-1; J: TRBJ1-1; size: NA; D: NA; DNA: TGCGCCAGCAGAACAGCTCGGGCTTTCTTT; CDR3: CASRTARAFF
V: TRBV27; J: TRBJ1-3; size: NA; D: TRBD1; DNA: TGTGCCAGCAGCCGAACAGGGGGTACTGGAAACACCATATATTTT; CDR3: CASSRTGGTGNTIYF
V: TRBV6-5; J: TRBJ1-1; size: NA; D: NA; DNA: TGTGCCAGCAGTCGCAGTATAATCGTCACTGAAGCTTTCTTT; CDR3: CASSRSIIVTEAFF
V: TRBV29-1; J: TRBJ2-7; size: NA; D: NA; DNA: TGCAGCGTTGAAGTGAGCCCCCCGTCCTACGAGCAGTACTTC; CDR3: CSVEVSPPSYEQYF
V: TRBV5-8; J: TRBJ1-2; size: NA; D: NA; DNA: TGTGCCAGCAGCTTCCGGGACTTAAAAACTCCGGGCGGCTACACCTTC; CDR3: CASSFRDLKTPGGYTF
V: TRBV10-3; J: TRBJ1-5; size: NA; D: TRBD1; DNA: TGTGCCATCAGGGGACAGGGCTCCTCGGAGCCCCAGCATTTT; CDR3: CAIRGQGSSEPQHF
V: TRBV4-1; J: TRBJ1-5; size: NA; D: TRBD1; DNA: TGCGCCAGCAGCCCCCCGGACAGGGAACCCCAGCATTTT; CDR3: CASSPPDREPQHF
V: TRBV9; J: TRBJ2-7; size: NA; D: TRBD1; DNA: TGTGCCAGCAGCGACCGGGACAGGGGTATTGGCGAGCAGTACTTC; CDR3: CASSDRDRGIGEQYF
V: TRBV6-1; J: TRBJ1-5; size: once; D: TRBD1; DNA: TGTGCCAGCAGCCGGGACAGTAATAGCAATCAGCCCCAGCATTTT; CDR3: CASSRDSNSNQPQHF
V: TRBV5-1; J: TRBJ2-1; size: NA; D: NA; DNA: TGCGCCAGCAGCTTGGTTCTAGGAGGGGGCCGATACAATGAGCAGTTCTTC; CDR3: CASSLVLGGGRYNEQFF
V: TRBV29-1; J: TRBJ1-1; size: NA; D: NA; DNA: TGCAGCGTAACCAGGGTGAGTGAAGCTTTCTTT; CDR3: CSVTRVSEAFF
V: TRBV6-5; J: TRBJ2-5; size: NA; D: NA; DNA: TGTGCCAGCAGTTACTCGCCAGCGTCCAGGAGGGAGACCCAGTACTTC; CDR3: CASSYSPASRRETQYF
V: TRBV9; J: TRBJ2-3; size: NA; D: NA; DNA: TGTGCCAGCAGCGTATCTCCCGATCTAGCCGCAGATACGCAGTATTTT; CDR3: CASSVSPDLAADTQYF
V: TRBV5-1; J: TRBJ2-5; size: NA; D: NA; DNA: TGCGCCAGCAGCCGCGAGCGAGGCGGGGCGGGGGAGACCCAGTACTTC; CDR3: CASSRERGGAGETQYF
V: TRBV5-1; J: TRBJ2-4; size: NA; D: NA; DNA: TGCGCCAGCAGCCCACAGGTGGAAGCCAAAAACATTCAGTACTTC; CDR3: CASSPQVEAKNIQYF
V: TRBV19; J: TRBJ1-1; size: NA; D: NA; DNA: TGTGCCAGTAGGCCCCAACGGGGGGCGCATACTGAAGCTTTCTTT; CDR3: CASRPQRGAHTEAFF
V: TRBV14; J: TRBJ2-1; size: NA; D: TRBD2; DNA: TGTGCCAGCAGCCAAGTAACGGGGGGGAACGAGCAGTTCTTC; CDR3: CASSQVTGGNEQFF
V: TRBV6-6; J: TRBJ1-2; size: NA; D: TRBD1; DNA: TGTGCCAGCAGTTTCGCCCGGGACAGCGGGGGCTACACCTTC; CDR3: CASSFARDSGGYTF
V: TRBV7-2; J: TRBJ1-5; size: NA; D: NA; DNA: TGTGCCAGCAGCTTAAGGGCGGGTAGGGATCAGCCCCAGCATTTT; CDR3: CASSLRAGRDQPQHF
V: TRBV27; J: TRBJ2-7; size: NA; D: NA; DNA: TGTGCCAGCAGTTTGAACCTGGGCCCCTACGGGCAGTACTTC; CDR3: CASSLNLGPYGQYF